This T cell receptor (beta chain) was sequenced for a study of T cells after yellow fever vaccination (dated by TCRdb to between 2018 and 2020). The study in broad terms: The SMART-Seq v4 Ultra Low Input RNA kit was used to prepare libraries from fractions with low cell numbers. To follow T-cell clones before and after primary and booster YFV17D yellow fever vaccination, bulk TCR alpha and beta repertoires were sequenced over time. Two healthy male donors, one aged 18 to 30 and one aged 30 to 39 years, were included in the cohort. Blood samples were taken at several timepoints before and after primary and secondary immunization, and bulk PBMC replicates and cell subsets were isolated.

Trimming at the junction amounts to 6 bases on V and 2 bases on J, and the germline ends lie 15 bases apart. As encoded in the germline V gene (reference sequence), CDR1 is SGHKS while CDR2 is YYEKEE. From the cysteine through the valine, the CDR3 covers 14 amino acids. The CDR3 DNA has 42 bases and is translated from base 1. General findings and caveats noted by the study authors: FACS-sorted repertoires could contain abundant contaminating clonotypes from the bulk population, so computational filtering was required. After the booster, most clones that had expanded after primary vaccination were detected again (over 95% of CD4 and around 88% of CD8), suggesting broad maintenance of memory. Because the study included only a couple of donors, the extent to which the findings can be generalized is limited. Compared with the primary T-cell response, the secondary T-cell response was weaker but faster, peaking on day 5 rather than day 15. A small share of clonotypes was detected in both CD4 and CD8 compartments, with the overlap likely arising from convergent recombination.

This clonotype has ten or more counts. The specificity of this receptor is unknown. Base-call qualities are not available, and no considerably larger clone is one nucleotide away. The treatment or condition label on this specimen signifies: live attenuated yellow fever vaccine strain. A standard Ficoll-Paque protocol was used to isolate PBMCs from peripheral blood. Dynabeads CD4 and CD8 positive selection kits were used to isolate CD4 and CD8 T-cell fractions. TriZol was used to extract RNA from bulk PBMCs, CD4 and CD8 fractions, and dextramer-positive and dextramer-negative fractions. TCR cDNA was synthesized by 5'RACE template switching, which introduced a universal primer site and unique molecular identifiers. Priming of cDNA synthesis was performed from both the TCR alpha and TCR beta constant segments. Library amplification involved two PCR steps, and the second step added sample barcodes and sequencing adapters. Sequencing of libraries was performed on Illumina HiSeq 2500 (2x100 bp) or NovaSeq (2x150 bp). The authors' analysis ran thus. Demultiplexing of reads and collapsing into UMI consensus sequences were performed with MIGEC, and V(D)J alignment was carried out with MiXCR. Vaccine-responding clonotypes were identified with edgeR using replicate PBMC samples, with FDR below 0.01 and a log2 fold change above 5 up to day 15 being required. Bulk clonotypes were assigned CD4 or CD8 identity according to which sequenced CD4 or CD8 repertoire held them at higher abundance. The raw public data were reprocessed by TCRdb itself: fastp quality trimming at Q25, MiXCR clonotype calling, in-frame beta chains only. Each entry merges the rows of one CDR3 protein and shows their most common DNA and genes. None of the V and J calls come from the authors' own analysis; TCRdb made them. This sample comprises fewer than 150,000 distinct CDR3 sequences, around 6.7% of them detected only once. The ten biggest clones cover 2.7% of the sample.

The chain is assembled from TRBV5-5 and TRBJ2-7; the D segment cannot be called with confidence. The sequences come from CD4+ T cells sorted from PBMCs, collected around 45 days after the first yellow fever vaccination. This clonotype was obtained from a man aged 18-30 years who received the YFV17D yellow fever vaccine. DNA sequence: TGTGCCAGCACCCTAGGACCGGGTCCCTACGAGCAGTACGTC. Translated, it reads CASTLGPGPYEQYV.